This is a list of T cell receptor beta chains from one sample in a study of vaccination and CD4 T cells after COVID-19. A single record per CDR3 protein comes from TCRdb applying MiXCR to the PCR reads. The profile shows 26,000 or so distinct CDR3 sequences, 50% of them singletons. Here the sequenced sample was CD4+ T cells from blood, taken about 7 months after SARS-CoV-2 vaccination. The source of these receptors is a human donor who had recovered from COVID-19. The CDR3 runs from the conserved cysteine through the conserved F or W. Fields, in order: V gene, clone size, J gene, CDR3 length, CDR3 protein. The size entry is marked missing in some rows and otherwise reads once, few, many or a size class.

v_gene: TRBV4-1; abundance: -; j_gene: TRBJ2-3; len: 17; CDR3aa: CASSQDRNGRRPDTQYF
v_gene: TRBV20-1; abundance: -; j_gene: TRBJ2-6; len: 16; CDR3aa: CSANQRGYSGANVLTF
v_gene: TRBV6-5; abundance: -; j_gene: TRBJ2-5; len: 19; CDR3aa: CASSSRRTSGSTTPETQYF
v_gene: TRBV20-1; abundance: -; j_gene: TRBJ2-1; len: 16; CDR3aa: CSATIRTGTDYNEQFF
v_gene: TRBV28; abundance: -; j_gene: TRBJ1-1; len: 12; CDR3aa: CASRSQGGEAFF
v_gene: TRBV2; abundance: -; j_gene: TRBJ1-1; len: 14; CDR3aa: CASMGGTPNTEAFF
v_gene: TRBV5-1; abundance: -; j_gene: TRBJ2-5; len: 15; CDR3aa: CASSLAGSGAETQYF
v_gene: TRBV20-1; abundance: few; j_gene: TRBJ1-5; len: 13; CDR3aa: CSARGQGDGSQHF
v_gene: TRBV20-1; abundance: -; j_gene: TRBJ2-7; len: 12; CDR3aa: CSARDGSYEQYF
v_gene: TRBV6-5; abundance: -; j_gene: TRBJ1-1; len: 16; CDR3aa: CASSSLRRGLNTEAFF
v_gene: TRBV20-1; abundance: few; j_gene: TRBJ1-6; len: 14; CDR3aa: CSARDRDYNSPLHF
v_gene: TRBV7-2; abundance: -; j_gene: TRBJ1-2; len: 13; CDR3aa: CASSQEGIHGYTF
v_gene: TRBV19; abundance: -; j_gene: TRBJ2-5; len: 15; CDR3aa: CASSIMGQGQETQYF
v_gene: TRBV11-1; abundance: -; j_gene: TRBJ2-1; len: 13; CDR3aa: CASSLVVWDEQFF
v_gene: TRBV6-2/TRBV6-3; abundance: few; j_gene: TRBJ2-1; len: 14; CDR3aa: CASSYPTSTHEQFF
v_gene: TRBV20-1; abundance: few; j_gene: TRBJ1-2; len: 13; CDR3aa: CSAREFFGVGYTF
v_gene: TRBV24-1; abundance: -; j_gene: TRBJ2-1; len: 13; CDR3aa: CATSDTQGPEQFF
v_gene: TRBV27; abundance: -; j_gene: TRBJ2-3; len: 13; CDR3aa: CASSSGLHSTQYF
v_gene: TRBV27; abundance: once; j_gene: TRBJ2-7; len: 16; CDR3aa: CASSFSKTYASYEQYF
v_gene: TRBV10-3; abundance: -; j_gene: TRBJ2-7; len: 19; CDR3aa: CAISEYPSGSPLAVYEQYF
v_gene: TRBV6-2/TRBV6-3; abundance: -; j_gene: TRBJ2-1; len: 16; CDR3aa: CASRATPSGLGNEQFF
v_gene: TRBV20-1; abundance: few; j_gene: TRBJ1-1; len: 12; CDR3aa: CSARQGNTEAFF
v_gene: TRBV6-2/TRBV6-3; abundance: -; j_gene: TRBJ2-1; len: 15; CDR3aa: CASSYSAGGVDEQFF
v_gene: TRBV6-2/TRBV6-3; abundance: -; j_gene: TRBJ2-5; len: 15; CDR3aa: CASRSTGTGVGTQYF
v_gene: TRBV15; abundance: few; j_gene: TRBJ2-7; len: 13; CDR3aa: CATRDSGFYEQYF
v_gene: TRBV7-9; abundance: -; j_gene: TRBJ1-2; len: 14; CDR3aa: CASSSPDVYYGYTF
v_gene: TRBV7-9; abundance: -; j_gene: TRBJ1-5; len: 12; CDR3aa: CASSTLNQPQHF
v_gene: TRBV20-1; abundance: few; j_gene: TRBJ1-5; len: 18; CDR3aa: CSAKTARLAPGGNQPQHF
v_gene: TRBV7-6; abundance: few; j_gene: TRBJ2-7; len: 14; CDR3aa: CASSLGQRAYEQYF
v_gene: TRBV20-1; abundance: -; j_gene: TRBJ1-1; len: 14; CDR3aa: CSARGGEVNTEAFF
v_gene: TRBV24-1; abundance: -; j_gene: TRBJ2-5; len: 17; CDR3aa: CATSDLHWVETQETQYF
v_gene: TRBV6-1; abundance: -; j_gene: TRBJ2-7; len: 13; CDR3aa: CASRGGGNYEQYF
v_gene: TRBV28; abundance: few; j_gene: TRBJ2-3; len: 15; CDR3aa: CASRLWRQGADTQYF
v_gene: TRBV7-9; abundance: few; j_gene: TRBJ2-4; len: 12; CDR3aa: CASSPAENIQYF
v_gene: TRBV20-1; abundance: few; j_gene: TRBJ1-1; len: 14; CDR3aa: CSARVGWYDTEAFF
v_gene: TRBV20-1; abundance: -; j_gene: TRBJ1-1; len: 15; CDR3aa: CSARRALLRTTEAFF
v_gene: TRBV21-1; abundance: -; j_gene: TRBJ2-7; len: 15; CDR3aa: CASTILAGALCEQYF
v_gene: TRBV7-7; abundance: -; j_gene: TRBJ1-5; len: 16; CDR3aa: CASSVWKGYGNQPQHF
v_gene: TRBV4-1; abundance: -; j_gene: TRBJ1-1; len: 14; CDR3aa: CASSQVSGDTEAFF
v_gene: TRBV7-8; abundance: -; j_gene: TRBJ2-7; len: 14; CDR3aa: CASSSYGPTYEQYF
v_gene: TRBV7-2; abundance: -; j_gene: TRBJ2-7; len: 15; CDR3aa: CASSGRTSGSYEQYF
v_gene: TRBV25-1; abundance: medium-sized; j_gene: TRBJ2-2; len: 14; CDR3aa: CASSGTSDTGELFF
v_gene: TRBV27; abundance: few; j_gene: TRBJ2-3; len: 14; CDR3aa: CASSIGLAVDTQYF
v_gene: TRBV20-1; abundance: -; j_gene: TRBJ2-5; len: 13; CDR3aa: CTWLEGAMETQYF
v_gene: TRBV7-8; abundance: few; j_gene: TRBJ2-3; len: 18; CDR3aa: CASSLGKWTSGSTDTQYF
v_gene: TRBV20-1; abundance: -; j_gene: TRBJ2-7; len: 13; CDR3aa: CSPPPGDSYEQYF
v_gene: TRBV20-1; abundance: -; j_gene: TRBJ2-5; len: 14; CDR3aa: CSARSGGFQETQYF
v_gene: TRBV19; abundance: -; j_gene: TRBJ1-5; len: 14; CDR3aa: CASSMVDSNQPQHF
v_gene: TRBV20-1; abundance: -; j_gene: TRBJ2-1; len: 11; CDR3aa: CSARAINEQFF
v_gene: TRBV20-1; abundance: -; j_gene: TRBJ2-3; len: 13; CDR3aa: CSATKILADTQYF
v_gene: TRBV20-1; abundance: -; j_gene: TRBJ2-5; len: 12; CDR3aa: CSALRTQETQYF